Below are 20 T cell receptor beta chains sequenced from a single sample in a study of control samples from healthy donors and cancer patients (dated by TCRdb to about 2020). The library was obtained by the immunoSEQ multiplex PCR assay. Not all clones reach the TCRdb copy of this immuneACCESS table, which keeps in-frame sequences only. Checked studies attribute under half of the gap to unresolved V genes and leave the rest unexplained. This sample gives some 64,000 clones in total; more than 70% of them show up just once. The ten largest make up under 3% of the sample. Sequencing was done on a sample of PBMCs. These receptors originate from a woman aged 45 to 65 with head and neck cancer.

The DNA of the CDR3 is TGTGCCAGCAGCGTGCAGGGGGGCCAAGAGACCCAGTACTTC. This codes for CASSVQGGQETQYF. The chain couples TRBV7-2 to TRBJ2-5; perhaps TRBD1 as D (7 bases). The germline CDR1 and CDR2 sequences are SGHTA and FQGNSA. The CDR3 covers 14 residues. V shed 5 bases and J shed 1 base, with 11 bases lying between them.

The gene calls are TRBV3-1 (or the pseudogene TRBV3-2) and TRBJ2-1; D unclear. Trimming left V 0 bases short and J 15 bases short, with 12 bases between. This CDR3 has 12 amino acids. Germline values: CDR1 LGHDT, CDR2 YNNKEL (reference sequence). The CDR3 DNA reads TGTGCCAGCAGCCAAGATTGGGTAGCACGGTTCTTC. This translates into CASSQDWVARFF.

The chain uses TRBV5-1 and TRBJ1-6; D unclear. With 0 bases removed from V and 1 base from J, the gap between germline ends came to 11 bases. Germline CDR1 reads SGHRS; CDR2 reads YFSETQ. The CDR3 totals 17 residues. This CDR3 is CASSLASTESYNSPLHF. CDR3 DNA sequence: TGCGCCAGCAGCTTGGCCTCCACTGAATCCTATAATTCACCCCTCCACTTT.

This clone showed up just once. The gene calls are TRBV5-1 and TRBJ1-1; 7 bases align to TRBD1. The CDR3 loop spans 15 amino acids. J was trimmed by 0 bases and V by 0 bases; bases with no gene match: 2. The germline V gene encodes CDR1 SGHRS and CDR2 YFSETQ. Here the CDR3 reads CASSLGDRLNTEAFF. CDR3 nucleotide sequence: TGCGCCAGCAGCTTGGGGGACAGATTGAACACTGAAGCTTTCTTT. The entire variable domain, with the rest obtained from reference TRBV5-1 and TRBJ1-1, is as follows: KAGVTQTPRYLIKTRGQQVTLSCSPISGHRSVSWYQQTPGQGLQFLFEYFSETQRNKGNFPGRFSGRQFSNSRSEMNVSTLELGDSALYLCASSLGDRLNTEAFFGQGTRLTVV.

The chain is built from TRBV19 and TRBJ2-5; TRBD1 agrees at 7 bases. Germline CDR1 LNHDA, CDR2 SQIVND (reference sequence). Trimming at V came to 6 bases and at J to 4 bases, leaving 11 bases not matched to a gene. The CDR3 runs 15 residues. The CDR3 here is CASRTIGTAPETQYF. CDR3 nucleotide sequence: TGTGCCAGTAGGACCATCGGGACAGCACCAGAGACCCAGTACTTC.

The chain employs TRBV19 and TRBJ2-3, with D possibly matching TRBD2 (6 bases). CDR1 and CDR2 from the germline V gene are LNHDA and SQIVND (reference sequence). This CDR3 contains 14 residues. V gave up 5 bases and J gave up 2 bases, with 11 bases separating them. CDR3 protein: CASSERANTDTQYF. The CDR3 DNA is TGTGCCAGTAGTGAGCGGGCCAACACAGATACGCAGTATTTT.

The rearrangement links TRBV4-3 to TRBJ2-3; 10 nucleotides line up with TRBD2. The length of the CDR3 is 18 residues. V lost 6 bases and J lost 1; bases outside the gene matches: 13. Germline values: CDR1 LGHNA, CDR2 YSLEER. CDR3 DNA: TGCGCCAGCAGTCTCAGCGGGGGGGCCGTCAGTGGCACAGATACGCAGTATTTT. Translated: CASSLSGGAVSGTDTQYF.

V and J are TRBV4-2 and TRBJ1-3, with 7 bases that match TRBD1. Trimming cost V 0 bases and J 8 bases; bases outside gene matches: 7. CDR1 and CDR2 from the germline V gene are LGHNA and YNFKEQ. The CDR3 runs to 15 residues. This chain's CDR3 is CASSQDRTGGDTIYF. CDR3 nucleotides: TGTGCCAGCAGCCAAGATAGGACAGGAGGCGACACCATATATTTT.

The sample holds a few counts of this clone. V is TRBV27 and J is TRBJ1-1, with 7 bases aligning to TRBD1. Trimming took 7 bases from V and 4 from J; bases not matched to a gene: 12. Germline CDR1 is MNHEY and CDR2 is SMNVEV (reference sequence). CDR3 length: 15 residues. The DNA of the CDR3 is TGTGCCAGCACCTCAACGAGGCCAGGGGGCACTGAAGCTTTCTTT. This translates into CASTSTRPGGTEAFF.

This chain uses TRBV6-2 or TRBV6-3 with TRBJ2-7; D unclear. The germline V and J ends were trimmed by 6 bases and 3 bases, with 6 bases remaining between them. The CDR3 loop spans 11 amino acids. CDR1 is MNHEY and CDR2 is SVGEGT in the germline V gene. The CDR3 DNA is TGTGCCAGCAGCCGCGACTACGAGCAGTACTTC. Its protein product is CASSRDYEQYF.

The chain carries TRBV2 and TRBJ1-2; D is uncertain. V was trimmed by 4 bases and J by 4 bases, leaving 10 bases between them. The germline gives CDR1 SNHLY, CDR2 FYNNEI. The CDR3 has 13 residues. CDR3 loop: CASSVSQAYGYTF. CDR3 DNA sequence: TGTGCCAGCAGTGTTAGTCAGGCCTATGGCTACACCTTC.

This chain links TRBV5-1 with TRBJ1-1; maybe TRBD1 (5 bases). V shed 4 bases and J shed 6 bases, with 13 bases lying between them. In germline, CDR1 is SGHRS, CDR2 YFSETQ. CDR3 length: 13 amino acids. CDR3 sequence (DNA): TGCGCCAGCAGCCCGCAGGGAATCGCTGAAGCTTTCTTT. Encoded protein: CASSPQGIAEAFF.

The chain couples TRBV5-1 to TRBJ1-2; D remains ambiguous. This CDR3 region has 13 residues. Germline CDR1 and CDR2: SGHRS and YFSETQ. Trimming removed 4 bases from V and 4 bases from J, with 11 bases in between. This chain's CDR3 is CASSPTDPYGYTF. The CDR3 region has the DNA TGCGCCAGCAGCCCGACCGATCCCTATGGCTACACCTTC.

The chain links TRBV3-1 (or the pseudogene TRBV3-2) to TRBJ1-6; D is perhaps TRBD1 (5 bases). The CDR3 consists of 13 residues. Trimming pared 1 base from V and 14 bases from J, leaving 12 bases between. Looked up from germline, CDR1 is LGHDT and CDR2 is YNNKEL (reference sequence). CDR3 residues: CASSQGRGSTLHF. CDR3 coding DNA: TGTGCCAGCAGCCAAGGCCGGGGGTCCACCCTCCACTTT.

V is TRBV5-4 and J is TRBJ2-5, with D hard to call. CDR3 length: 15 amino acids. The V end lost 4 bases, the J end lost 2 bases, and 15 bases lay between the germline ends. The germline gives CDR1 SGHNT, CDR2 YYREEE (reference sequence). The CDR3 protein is CASSQEPLQQETQYF. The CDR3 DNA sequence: TGTGCCAGCAGCCAGGAGCCCCTGCAACAAGAGACCCAGTACTTC. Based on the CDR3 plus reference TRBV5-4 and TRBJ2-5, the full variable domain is ETGVTQSPTHLIKTRGQQVTLRCSSQSGHNTVSWYQQALGQGPQFIFQYYREEENGRGNFPPRFSGLQFPNYSSELNVNALELDDSALYLCASSQEPLQQETQYFGPGTRLLVL.

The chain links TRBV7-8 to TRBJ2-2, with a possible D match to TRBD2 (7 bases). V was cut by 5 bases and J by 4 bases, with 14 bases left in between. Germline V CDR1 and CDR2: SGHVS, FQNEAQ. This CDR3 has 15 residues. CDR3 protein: CASSRDGGPTGELFF. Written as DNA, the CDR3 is TGTGCCAGCAGCCGAGACGGGGGGCCCACCGGGGAGCTGTTTTTT.

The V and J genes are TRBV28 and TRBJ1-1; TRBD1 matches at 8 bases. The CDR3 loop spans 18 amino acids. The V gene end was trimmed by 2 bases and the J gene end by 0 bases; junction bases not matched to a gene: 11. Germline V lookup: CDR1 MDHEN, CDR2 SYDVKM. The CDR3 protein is CASSLAMPGTGLNTEAFF. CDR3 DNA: TGTGCCAGCAGTTTAGCTATGCCTGGGACAGGTTTGAACACTGAAGCTTTCTTT.

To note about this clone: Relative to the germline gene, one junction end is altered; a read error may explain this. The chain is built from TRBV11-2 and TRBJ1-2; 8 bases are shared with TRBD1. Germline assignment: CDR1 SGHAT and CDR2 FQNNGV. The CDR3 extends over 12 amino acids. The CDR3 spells CASSLEQGAPYF. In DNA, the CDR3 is TGTGCCAGCAGCTTAGAGCAGGGGGCTCCGTACTTC.

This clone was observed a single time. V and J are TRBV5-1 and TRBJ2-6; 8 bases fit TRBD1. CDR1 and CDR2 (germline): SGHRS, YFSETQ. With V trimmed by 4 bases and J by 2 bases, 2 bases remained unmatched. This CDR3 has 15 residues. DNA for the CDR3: TGCGCCAGCAGCCAGGGGGCGGCTGGGGCCAACGTCCTGACTTTC. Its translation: CASSQGAAGANVLTF.

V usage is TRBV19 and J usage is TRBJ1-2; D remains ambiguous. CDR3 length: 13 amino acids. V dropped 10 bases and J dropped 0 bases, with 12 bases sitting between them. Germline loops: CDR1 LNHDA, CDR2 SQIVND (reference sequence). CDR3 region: CATREGSNYGYTF. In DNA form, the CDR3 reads TGTGCCACCCGAGAAGGGTCTAACTATGGCTACACCTTC.